The clone carrying this T cell receptor beta chain was seen many times. Its antigen is as yet unknown. This sample stems from a study of T cells in Graves' hyperthyroidism and ophthalmopathy. As for the study in general: The authors collected peripheral blood at initial diagnosis, before any treatment. Study-wide results and caveats: Most thyroid clonotypes expanded above 0.001 appeared in blood too.

Clinical symptoms, serum thyroxine and TRAb, thyroid ultrasound and orbital computed tomography were used for the diagnoses. RNA transcripts were the template for amplifying TCR beta CDR3 regions. Carried out on the TCR CDR3, a first-round RT-PCR used the HTBI primer set. TCRdb fed the multiplex PCR reads into MiXCR, producing one record per CDR3 protein. The data contain over 350,000 distinct CDR3 sequences, about 14% of them seen just once; the ten biggest clones take up 25% to 30%. This clonotype was sampled from a man between 50 and 59 years old with Graves' ophthalmopathy. The specimen was blood.

In DNA form, the CDR3 reads TGTGCCAGCAGCTTGGCCCCGGGGGTTGGGGAGCAGTACTTC. It specifies CASSLAPGVGEQYF. The chain is built from TRBV5-8 and TRBJ2-7; perhaps TRBD2 as D (6 bases). V was clipped by 0 bases and J by 7 bases, with 14 bases between them. Germline V gene sequence: CDR1 SGHTS, CDR2 YDEGEE. The CDR3 consists of 14 residues.